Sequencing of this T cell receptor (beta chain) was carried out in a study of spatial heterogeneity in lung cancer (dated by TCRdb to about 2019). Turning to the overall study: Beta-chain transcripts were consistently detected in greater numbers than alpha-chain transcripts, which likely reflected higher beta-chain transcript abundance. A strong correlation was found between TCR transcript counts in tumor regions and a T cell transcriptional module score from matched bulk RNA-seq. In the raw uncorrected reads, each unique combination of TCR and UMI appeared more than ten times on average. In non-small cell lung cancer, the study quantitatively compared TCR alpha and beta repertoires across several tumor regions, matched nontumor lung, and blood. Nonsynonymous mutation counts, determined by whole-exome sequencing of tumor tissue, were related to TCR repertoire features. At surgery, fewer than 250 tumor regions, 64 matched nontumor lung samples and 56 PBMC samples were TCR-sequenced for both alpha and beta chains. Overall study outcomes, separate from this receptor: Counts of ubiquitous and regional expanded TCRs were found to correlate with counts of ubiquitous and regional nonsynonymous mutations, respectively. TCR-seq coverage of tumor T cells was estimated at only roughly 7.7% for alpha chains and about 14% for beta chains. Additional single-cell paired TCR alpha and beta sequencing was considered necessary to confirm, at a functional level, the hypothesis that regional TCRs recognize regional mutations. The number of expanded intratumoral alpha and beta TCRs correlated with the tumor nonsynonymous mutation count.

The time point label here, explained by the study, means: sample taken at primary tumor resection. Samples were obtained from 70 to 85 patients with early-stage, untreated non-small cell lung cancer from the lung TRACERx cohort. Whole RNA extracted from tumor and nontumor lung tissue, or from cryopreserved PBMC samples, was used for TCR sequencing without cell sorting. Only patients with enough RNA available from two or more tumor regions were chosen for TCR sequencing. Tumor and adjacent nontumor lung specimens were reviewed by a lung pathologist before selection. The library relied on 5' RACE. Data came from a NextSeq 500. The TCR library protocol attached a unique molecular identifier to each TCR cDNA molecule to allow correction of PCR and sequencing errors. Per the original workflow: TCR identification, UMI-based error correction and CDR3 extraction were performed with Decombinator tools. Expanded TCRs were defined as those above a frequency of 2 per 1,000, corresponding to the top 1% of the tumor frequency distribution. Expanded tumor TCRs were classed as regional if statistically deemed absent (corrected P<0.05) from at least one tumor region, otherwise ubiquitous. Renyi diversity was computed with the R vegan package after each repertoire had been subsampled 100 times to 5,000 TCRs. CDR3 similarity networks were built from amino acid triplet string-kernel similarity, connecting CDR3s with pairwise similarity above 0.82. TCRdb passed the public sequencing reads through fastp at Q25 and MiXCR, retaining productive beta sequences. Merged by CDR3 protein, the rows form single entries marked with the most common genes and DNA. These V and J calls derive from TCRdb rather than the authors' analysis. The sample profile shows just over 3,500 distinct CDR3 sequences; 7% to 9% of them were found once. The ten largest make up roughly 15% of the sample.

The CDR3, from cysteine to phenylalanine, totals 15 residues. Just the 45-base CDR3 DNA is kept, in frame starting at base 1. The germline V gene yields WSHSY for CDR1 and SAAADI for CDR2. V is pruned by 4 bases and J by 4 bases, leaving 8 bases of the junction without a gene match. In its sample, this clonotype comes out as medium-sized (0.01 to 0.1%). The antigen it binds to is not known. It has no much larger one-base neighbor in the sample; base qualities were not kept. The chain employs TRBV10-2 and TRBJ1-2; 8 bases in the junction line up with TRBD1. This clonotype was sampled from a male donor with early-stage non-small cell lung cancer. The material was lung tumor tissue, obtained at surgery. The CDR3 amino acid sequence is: CASSGSAGGSYGYTF. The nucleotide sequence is TGCGCCAGCAGTGGTTCGGCAGGGGGCAGCTATGGCTACACCTTC.